This T cell receptor (beta chain) was identified in a study of T-cell reconstitution after alpha-beta-depleted transplantation in children. A TCRbeta library incorporating unique molecular identifiers was prepared. TCRdb reprocessed the PCR reads via MiXCR and lists one record per CDR3 protein. The sample holds around 680,000 distinct CDR3 sequences, around a sixth seen once. The CDR3 contains 13 residues. V was pared by 11 bases and J by 6 bases, with 19 bases between. The input for sequencing was PBMCs from the stem cell graft donor, taken from the stem cell graft. The rearrangement links TRBV12-3 or TRBV12-4 to TRBJ1-2; maybe TRBD1 (5 bases). The TCR was taken from a human donor who donated a stem cell graft to a child with acute myeloid leukemia. The CDR3 is CALAERGSDGYTF. Written as DNA, the CDR3 is TGTGCCCTCGCTGAGAGGGGTTCCGATGGCTACACCTTC.